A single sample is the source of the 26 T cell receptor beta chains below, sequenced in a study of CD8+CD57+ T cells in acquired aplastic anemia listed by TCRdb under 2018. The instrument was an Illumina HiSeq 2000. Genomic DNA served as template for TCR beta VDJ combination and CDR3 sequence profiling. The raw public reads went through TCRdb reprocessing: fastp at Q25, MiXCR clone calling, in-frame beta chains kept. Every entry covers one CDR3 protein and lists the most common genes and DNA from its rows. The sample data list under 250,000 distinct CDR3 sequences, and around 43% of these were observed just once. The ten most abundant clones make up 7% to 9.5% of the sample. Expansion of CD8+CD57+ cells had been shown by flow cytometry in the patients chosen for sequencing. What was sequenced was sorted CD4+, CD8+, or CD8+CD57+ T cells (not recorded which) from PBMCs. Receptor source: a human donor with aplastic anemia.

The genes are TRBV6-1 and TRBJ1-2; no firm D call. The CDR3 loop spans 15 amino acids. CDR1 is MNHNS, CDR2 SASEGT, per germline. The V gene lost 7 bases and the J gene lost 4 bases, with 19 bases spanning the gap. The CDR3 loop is CASNNEGNAFYGYTF. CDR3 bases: TGTGCCAGCAACAATGAGGGAAATGCCTTCTATGGCTACACCTTC.

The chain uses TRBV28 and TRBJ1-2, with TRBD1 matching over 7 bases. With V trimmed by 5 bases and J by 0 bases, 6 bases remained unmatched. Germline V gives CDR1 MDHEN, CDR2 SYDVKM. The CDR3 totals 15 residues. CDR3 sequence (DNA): TGTGCCAGCAGTACCCGGGACAGACCTAACTATGGCTACACCTTC. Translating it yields CASSTRDRPNYGYTF.

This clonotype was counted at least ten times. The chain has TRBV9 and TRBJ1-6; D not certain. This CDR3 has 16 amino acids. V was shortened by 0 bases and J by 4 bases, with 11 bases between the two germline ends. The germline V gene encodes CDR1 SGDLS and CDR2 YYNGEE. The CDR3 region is CASSVAAAHYNSPLHF. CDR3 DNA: TGTGCCAGCAGCGTAGCGGCAGCACATTATAATTCACCCCTCCACTTT.

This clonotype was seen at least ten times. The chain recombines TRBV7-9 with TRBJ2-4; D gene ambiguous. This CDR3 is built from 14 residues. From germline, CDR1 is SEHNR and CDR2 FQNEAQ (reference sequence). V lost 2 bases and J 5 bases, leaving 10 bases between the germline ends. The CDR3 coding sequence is TGTGCCAGCAGCTTAATCGGGTGGGAAAACATTCAGTACTTC. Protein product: CASSLIGWENIQYF.

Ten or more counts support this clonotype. In DNA, the CDR3 is TGCGCCAGCAGCCAAGTAGGGGACGGACTATACGAGCAGTACTTC. Translating gives CASSQVGDGLYEQYF. The V and J genes are TRBV4-3 and TRBJ2-7, with D perhaps matching TRBD2 (6 bases). This CDR3 is built from 15 residues. CDR1 and CDR2 from the germline V gene are LGHNA and YSLEER. The germline V and J ends were trimmed by 1 base and 4 bases, with 14 bases remaining between them.

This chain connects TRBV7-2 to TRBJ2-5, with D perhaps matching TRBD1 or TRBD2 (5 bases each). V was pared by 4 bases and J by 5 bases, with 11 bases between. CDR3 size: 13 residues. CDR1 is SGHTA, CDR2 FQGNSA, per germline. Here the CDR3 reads CASSYQGRETQYF. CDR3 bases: TGTGCCAGCAGCTATCAGGGACGGGAGACCCAGTACTTC.

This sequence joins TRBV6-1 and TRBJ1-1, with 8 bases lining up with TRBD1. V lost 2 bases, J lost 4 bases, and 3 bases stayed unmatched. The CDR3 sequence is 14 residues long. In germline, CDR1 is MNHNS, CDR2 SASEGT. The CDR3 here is CASSEQTGGTEAFF. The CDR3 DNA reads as TGTGCCAGCAGTGAACAAACAGGGGGCACTGAAGCTTTCTTT.

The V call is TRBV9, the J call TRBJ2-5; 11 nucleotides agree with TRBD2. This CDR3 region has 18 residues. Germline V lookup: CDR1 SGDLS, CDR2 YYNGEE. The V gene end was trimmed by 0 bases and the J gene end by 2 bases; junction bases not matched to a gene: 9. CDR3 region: CASSVDSVGTSGQETQYF. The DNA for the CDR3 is TGTGCCAGCAGCGTAGATTCGGTGGGGACTAGCGGACAAGAGACCCAGTACTTC.

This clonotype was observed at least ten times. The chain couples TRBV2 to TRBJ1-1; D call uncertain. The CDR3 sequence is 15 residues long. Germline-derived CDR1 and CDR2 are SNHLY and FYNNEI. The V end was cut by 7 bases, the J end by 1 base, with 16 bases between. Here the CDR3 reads CASIYGLKRNTEAFF. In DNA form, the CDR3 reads TGTGCCAGCATCTATGGACTTAAAAGGAACACTGAAGCTTTCTTT.

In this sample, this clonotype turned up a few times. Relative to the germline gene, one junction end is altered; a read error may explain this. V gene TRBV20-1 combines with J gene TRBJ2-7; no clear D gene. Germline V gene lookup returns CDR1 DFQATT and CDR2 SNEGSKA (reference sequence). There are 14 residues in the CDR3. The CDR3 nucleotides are TGCAGTGCTGGAGATACCAAAACCCGGTACGAGCAGTACTTC. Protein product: CSAGDTKTRYEQYF.

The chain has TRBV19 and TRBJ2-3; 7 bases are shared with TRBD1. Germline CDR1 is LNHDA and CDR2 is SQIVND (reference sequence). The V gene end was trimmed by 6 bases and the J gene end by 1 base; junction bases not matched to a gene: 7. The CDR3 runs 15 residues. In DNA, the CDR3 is TGTGCCAGTAGGAAGAGGGGGCACGGCACAGATACGCAGTATTTT. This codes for CASRKRGHGTDTQYF.

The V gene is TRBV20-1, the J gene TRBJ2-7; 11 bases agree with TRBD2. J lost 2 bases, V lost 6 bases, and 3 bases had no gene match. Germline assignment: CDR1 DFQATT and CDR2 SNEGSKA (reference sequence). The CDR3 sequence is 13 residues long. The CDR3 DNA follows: TGCAGTGCGGGACTAGCGGACGCCTACGAGCAGTACTTC. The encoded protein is CSAGLADAYEQYF.

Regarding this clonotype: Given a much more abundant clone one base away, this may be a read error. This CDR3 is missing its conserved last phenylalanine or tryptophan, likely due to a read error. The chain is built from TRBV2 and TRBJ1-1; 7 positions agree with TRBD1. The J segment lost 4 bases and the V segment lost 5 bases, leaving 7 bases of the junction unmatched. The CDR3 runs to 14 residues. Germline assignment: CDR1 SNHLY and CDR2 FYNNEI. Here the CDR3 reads CASSYASGGTEAFL. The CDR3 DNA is TGTGCCAGCAGTTACGCATCAGGGGGCACTGAAGCTTTCCTT.

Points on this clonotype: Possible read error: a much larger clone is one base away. Written as DNA, the CDR3 is TGTGCCAGCAGCTTATCGGGTCTCGATCAGCCCCAGCATTTT. Protein: CASSLSGLDQPQHF. The chain employs TRBV7-3 and TRBJ1-5; D not resolved. Trimming removed 2 bases at V and 5 bases at J, with 10 bases between. The CDR3 is made up of 14 amino acids. The germline gives CDR1 SGHTA, CDR2 FQGTGA.

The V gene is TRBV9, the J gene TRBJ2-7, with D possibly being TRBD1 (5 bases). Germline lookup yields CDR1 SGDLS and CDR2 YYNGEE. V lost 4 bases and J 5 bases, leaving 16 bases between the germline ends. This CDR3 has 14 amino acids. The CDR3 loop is CASSFGRTHNEQYF. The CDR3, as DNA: TGTGCCAGCAGCTTCGGTCGGACACACAACGAGCAGTACTTC.

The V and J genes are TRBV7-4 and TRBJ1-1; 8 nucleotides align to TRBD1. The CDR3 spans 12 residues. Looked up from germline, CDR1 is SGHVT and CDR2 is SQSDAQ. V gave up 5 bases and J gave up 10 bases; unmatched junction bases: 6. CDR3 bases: TGTGCCAGCAGCGACAACCAGGGGGCAGCTTTCTTT. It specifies CASSDNQGAAFF.

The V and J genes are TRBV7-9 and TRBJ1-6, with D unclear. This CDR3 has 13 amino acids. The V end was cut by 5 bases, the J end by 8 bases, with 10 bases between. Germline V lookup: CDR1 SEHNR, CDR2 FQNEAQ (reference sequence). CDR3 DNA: TGTGCCAGCAGCCAAAGGGTCGATTCACCCCTCCACTTT. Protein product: CASSQRVDSPLHF.

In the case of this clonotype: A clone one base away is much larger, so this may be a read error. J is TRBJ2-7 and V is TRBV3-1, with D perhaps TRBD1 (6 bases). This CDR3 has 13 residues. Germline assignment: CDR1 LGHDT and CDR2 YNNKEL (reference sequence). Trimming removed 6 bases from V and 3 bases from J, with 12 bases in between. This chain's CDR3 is CASRLRGYYEQYF. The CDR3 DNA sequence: TGTGCCAGCAGGCTCAGGGGTTACTACGAGCAGTACTTC.

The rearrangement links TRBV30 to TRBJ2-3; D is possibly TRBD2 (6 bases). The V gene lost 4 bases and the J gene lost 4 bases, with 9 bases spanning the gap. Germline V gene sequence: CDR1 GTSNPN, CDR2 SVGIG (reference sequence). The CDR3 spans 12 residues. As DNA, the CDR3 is TGTGCCTGGATGGGGGGAGCAGATACGCAGTATTTT. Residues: CAWMGGADTQYF.

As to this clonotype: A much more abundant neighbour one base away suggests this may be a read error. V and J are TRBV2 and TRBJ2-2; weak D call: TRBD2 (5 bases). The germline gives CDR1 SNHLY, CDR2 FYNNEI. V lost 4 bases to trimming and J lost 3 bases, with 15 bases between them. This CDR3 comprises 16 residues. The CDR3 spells CASSVKWARDTGELFF. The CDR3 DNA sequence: TGTGCCAGCAGTGTTAAGTGGGCGAGGGACACCGGGGAGCTGTTTTTT.

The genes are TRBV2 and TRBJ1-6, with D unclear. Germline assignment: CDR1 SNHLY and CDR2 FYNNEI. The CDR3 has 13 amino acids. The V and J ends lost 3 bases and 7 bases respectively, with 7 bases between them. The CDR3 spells CASSDNTNSPLHF. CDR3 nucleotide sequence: TGTGCCAGCAGTGACAACACAAATTCACCCCTCCACTTT.

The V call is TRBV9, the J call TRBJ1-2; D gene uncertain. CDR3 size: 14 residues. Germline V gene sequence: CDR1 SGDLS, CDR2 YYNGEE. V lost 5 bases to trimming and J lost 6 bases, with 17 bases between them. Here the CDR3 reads CASSDGTFYNGYTF. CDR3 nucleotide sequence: TGTGCCAGCAGTGACGGCACCTTCTACAATGGCTACACCTTC.

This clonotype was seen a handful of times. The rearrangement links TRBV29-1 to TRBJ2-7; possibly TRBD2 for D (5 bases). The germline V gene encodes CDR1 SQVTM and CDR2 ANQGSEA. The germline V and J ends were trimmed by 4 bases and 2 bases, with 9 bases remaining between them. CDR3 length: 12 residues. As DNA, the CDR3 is TGCAGCGTTGTCGAGGGAACCTACGAGCAGTACTTC. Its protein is CSVVEGTYEQYF.

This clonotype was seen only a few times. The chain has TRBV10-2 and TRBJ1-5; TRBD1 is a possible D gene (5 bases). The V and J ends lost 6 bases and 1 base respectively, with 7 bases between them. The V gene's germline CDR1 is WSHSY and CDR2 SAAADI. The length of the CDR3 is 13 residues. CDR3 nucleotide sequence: TGCGCCAGCAGCAGGGAAAGCAATCAGCCCCAGCATTTT. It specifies CASSRESNQPQHF.

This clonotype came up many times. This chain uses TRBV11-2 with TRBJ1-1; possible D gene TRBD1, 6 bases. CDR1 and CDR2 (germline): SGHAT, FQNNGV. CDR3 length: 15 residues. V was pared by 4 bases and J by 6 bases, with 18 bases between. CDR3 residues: CASSWGLGARSEAFF. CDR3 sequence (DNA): TGTGCCAGCAGCTGGGGTCTGGGGGCCCGCTCTGAAGCTTTCTTT. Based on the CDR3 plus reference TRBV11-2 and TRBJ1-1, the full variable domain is EAGVAQSPRYKIIEKRQSVAFWCNPISGHATLYWYQQILGQGPKLLIQFQNNGVVDDSQLPKDRFSAERLKGVDSTLKIQPAKLEDSAVYLCASSWGLGARSEAFFGQGTRLTVV.

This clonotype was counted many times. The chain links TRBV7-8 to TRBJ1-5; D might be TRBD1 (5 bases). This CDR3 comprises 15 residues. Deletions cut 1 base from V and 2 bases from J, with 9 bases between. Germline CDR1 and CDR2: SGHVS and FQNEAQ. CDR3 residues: CASSLGGGGNQPQHF. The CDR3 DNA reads TGTGCCAGCAGCTTAGGGGGGGGGGGCAATCAGCCCCAGCATTTT.